This note documents a single T cell receptor (beta chain) sequence. This specimen belongs to a study of T cells after yellow fever vaccination. Conversion of TCR transcripts into cDNA relied on 5'RACE template switching, which added a universal primer site and UMIs. TCRdb passed the 5' RACE reads through MiXCR, listing each CDR3 protein once. This sample has some 320,000 distinct CDR3 sequences, with 8.7% found just once. CDR1 is MNHEY, CDR2 SVGEGT, per germline. The CDR3 has 14 residues. V was pared by 6 bases and J by 7 bases, with 9 bases of the junction left unmatched. The sequenced sample was PBMCs, obtained on the day of the first yellow fever vaccination. The chain uses TRBV6-2 or TRBV6-3 and TRBJ1-5; 7 bases match TRBD1. The receptor was derived from a man aged 18 to 35 who received the YFV17D yellow fever vaccine. In nucleotides, the CDR3 is TGTGCCAGCAGCCGACAGGGTGAAAGACAGCCCCAGCATTTT. Amino acid sequence: CASSRQGERQPQHF.